Following are 14 T cell receptor beta chains from one sample sequenced in a study of beta chain features in type 1 diabetes. Study results and caveats: All four CD4+ subsets of Type 1 diabetes patients contained TCRB CDR3s that were moderately but significantly shorter.

Antigen specificity for these receptors is unknown. The investigators reverse transcribed all of the isolated RNA, so they sequenced expressed TCRB transcripts. The assay was immunoSEQ multiplex PCR, and TCRdb's table has in-frame clones only and misses some. The repertoire has approximately 120,000 clones, 17% of them found once; the top ten carry roughly 2.5%. Sequencing used central memory CD4+ T cells from blood. The receptors were sampled from a man between 18 and 35 years old with type 1 diabetes.

This clone showed up just a few times. The V call is TRBV27, the J call TRBJ2-3, with no clear D. The CDR3 is 13 amino acids. Trimming pared 8 bases from V and 2 bases from J, leaving 11 bases between. Germline CDR1 MNHEY, CDR2 SMNVEV (reference sequence). CDR3 DNA: TGTGCCAGCGGCCGGGCTGACACAGATACGCAGTATTTT. It is translated as CASGRADTDTQYF.

This clone was seen only a few times. The V gene is TRBV28, the J gene TRBJ2-5; no clear D gene. Per the germline V gene, CDR1 is MDHEN and CDR2 is SYDVKM. V shed 10 bases and J shed 5 bases, with 8 bases lying between them. The length of the CDR3 is 10 residues. The CDR3 coding sequence is TGTGCCACCCGTGTGGAGACCCAGTACTTC. Translated: CATRVETQYF.

This clone was seen ten or more times. The chain combines TRBV29-1 with TRBJ2-5; 9 bases fit TRBD1. The CDR3 loop spans 14 amino acids. J gave up 5 bases and V 3 bases, and 7 bases lay outside the gene matches. Germline lookup yields CDR1 SQVTM and CDR2 ANQGSEA. CDR3 bases: TGCAGCGTTGACCCGGGACAGGGTACGGAGACCCAGTACTTC. Its protein is CSVDPGQGTETQYF.

Only a few counts were recorded for this clone. V and J are TRBV7-6 and TRBJ2-1; D not certain. Looked up from germline, CDR1 is SGHVS and CDR2 is FNYEAQ. This CDR3 has 16 amino acids. Trimming cost V 1 base and J 0 bases, with 10 bases left between them. CDR3 amino acids: CASSLGASRSYNEQFF. The CDR3, as DNA: TGTGCCAGCAGCTTAGGGGCCTCTCGCTCCTACAATGAGCAGTTCTTC.

The table lists this clone with a few counts. The chain joins TRBV14 to TRBJ2-3, with D perhaps assigned TRBD1 or TRBD2 (6 bases each). The CDR3 totals 14 residues. CDR1 SGHDN and CDR2 FVKESK come from the germline V gene. The germline V and J ends were trimmed by 4 bases and 2 bases, with 10 bases remaining between them. The CDR3 protein is CASSLGGYTDTQYF. CDR3 coding DNA: TGTGCCAGCAGCCTGGGGGGCTACACAGATACGCAGTATTTT. Using reference TRBV14 and TRBJ2-3 for the parts outside the CDR3, the full variable domain is EAGVTQFPSHSVIEKGQTVTLRCDPISGHDNLYWYRRVMGKEIKFLLHFVKESKQDESGMPNNRFLAERTGGTYSTLKVQPAELEDSGVYFCASSLGGYTDTQYFGPGTRLTVL.

The chain employs TRBV29-1 and TRBJ1-2; 9 nucleotides line up with TRBD1. CDR1 and CDR2 (germline): SQVTM, ANQGSEA. With 7 bases clipped from V and 2 bases from J, the junction kept 5 bases outside the gene matches. CDR3 length equals 13 residues. CDR3 in DNA: TGCAGCGCCGACGGACAGGGGAACTATGGCTACACCTTC. This encodes CSADGQGNYGYTF.

CDR3 protein: CASSKGGNIQYF. The CDR3 nucleotides are TGTGCCAGCAGCAAAGGGGGAAACATTCAGTACTTC. The rearrangement uses TRBV21-1 and TRBJ2-4. TRBV21-1 is a pseudogene segment. CDR3 length: 12 residues.

This sequence joins TRBV7-2 and TRBJ1-5, with a weak D call TRBD1 (5 bases). V was trimmed by 5 bases and J by 2 bases, leaving 13 bases between them. This CDR3 has 15 residues. Germline V gene data show CDR1 as SGHTA and CDR2 as FQGNSA. The CDR3 here is CASSPGRPGNQPQHF. DNA of the CDR3: TGTGCCAGCAGCCCGGGACGTCCTGGCAATCAGCCCCAGCATTTT.

This clone was counted between two and nine times. This rearrangement joins TRBV4-3 to TRBJ2-7, with D possibly TRBD2 on 6 matching bases. Germline V gives CDR1 LGHNA, CDR2 YSLEER. V was shortened by 0 bases and J by 5 bases, with 11 bases between the two germline ends. The CDR3 totals 14 residues. The CDR3 coding sequence is TGCGCCAGCAGCCAAGATTGGTCTAGCGACGAGCAGTACTTC. Protein sequence: CASSQDWSSDEQYF.

The J gene is TRBJ2-1, the V gene TRBV11-2; the match to TRBD2 covers 7 bases. V shed 4 bases and J 0 bases; nucleotides not matched to a gene: 6. Germline V CDR1 and CDR2: SGHAT, FQNNGV. The CDR3 totals 16 residues. CDR3 residues: CASSSSSGISYNEQFF. The CDR3 nucleotides read TGTGCCAGCAGCTCCTCTAGCGGAATCTCCTACAATGAGCAGTTCTTC.

This clone was seen only a few times. The rearrangement links TRBV30 to TRBJ1-2; tentatively, D is TRBD1 (5 bases). Germline assignment: CDR1 GTSNPN and CDR2 SVGIG (reference sequence). Trimming took 4 bases from V and 4 from J, leaving 13 bases between them. The CDR3 runs 13 residues. The CDR3 spells CAWNQGTGYGYTF. The CDR3 bases are TGTGCCTGGAATCAGGGTACAGGCTATGGCTACACCTTC.

The chain carries TRBV2 and TRBJ2-7, with no clear D. CDR3 length: 11 amino acids. V was trimmed by 6 bases and J by 2 bases, leaving 5 bases between them. Germline V gene sequence: CDR1 SNHLY, CDR2 FYNNEI. The CDR3 region is CASSSPYEQYF. Written as DNA, the CDR3 is TGTGCCAGCAGCTCCCCCTACGAGCAGTACTTC.

In its sample, this clone was seen once. Here the CDR3 reads CASSQVGGSYNEQFF. CDR3 sequence (DNA): TGTGCCAGCAGCCAAGTCGGGGGGTCCTACAATGAGCAGTTCTTC. V and J are TRBV14 and TRBJ2-1; TRBD2 matches 7 bases. This CDR3 has 15 amino acids. V was clipped by 1 base and J by 1 base; unmatched bases: 1. The germline CDR1 and CDR2 sequences are SGHDN and FVKESK.

The gene calls are TRBV11-3 and TRBJ2-7; possible D gene TRBD2, 6 bases. V lost 10 bases and J 3 bases, leaving 19 bases between the germline ends. Germline values: CDR1 SGHNT, CDR2 YENEEA. This CDR3 has 14 amino acids. The CDR3 reads CATDPWEAGYEQYF. Written as DNA, the CDR3 is TGTGCCACCGACCCATGGGAGGCAGGCTACGAGCAGTACTTC.